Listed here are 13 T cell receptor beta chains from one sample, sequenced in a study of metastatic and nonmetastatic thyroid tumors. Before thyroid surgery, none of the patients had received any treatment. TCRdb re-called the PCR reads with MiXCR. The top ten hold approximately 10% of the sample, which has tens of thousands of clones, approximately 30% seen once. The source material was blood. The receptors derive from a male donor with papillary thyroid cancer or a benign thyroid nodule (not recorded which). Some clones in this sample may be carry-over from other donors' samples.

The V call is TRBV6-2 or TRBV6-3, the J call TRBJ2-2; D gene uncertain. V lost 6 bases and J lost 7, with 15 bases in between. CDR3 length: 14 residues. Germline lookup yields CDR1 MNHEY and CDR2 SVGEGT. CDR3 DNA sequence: TGTGCCAGCAGATGGTCCGCCCGTGGCGGGGAGCTGTTTTTT. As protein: CASRWSARGGELFF.

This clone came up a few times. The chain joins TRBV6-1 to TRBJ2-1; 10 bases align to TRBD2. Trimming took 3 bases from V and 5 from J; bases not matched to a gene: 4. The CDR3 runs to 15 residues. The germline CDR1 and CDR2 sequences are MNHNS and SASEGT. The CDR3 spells CASSDASGSHNEQFF. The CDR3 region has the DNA TGTGCCAGCAGTGACGCTAGCGGGAGCCACAATGAGCAGTTCTTC.

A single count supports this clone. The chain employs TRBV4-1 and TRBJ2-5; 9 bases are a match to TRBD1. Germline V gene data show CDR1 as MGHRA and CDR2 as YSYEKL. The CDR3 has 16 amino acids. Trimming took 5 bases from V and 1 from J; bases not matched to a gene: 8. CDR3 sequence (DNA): TGCGCCAGCAGCACCGGGACAGGGTTTTCCCAAGAGACCCAGTACTTC. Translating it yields CASSTGTGFSQETQYF.

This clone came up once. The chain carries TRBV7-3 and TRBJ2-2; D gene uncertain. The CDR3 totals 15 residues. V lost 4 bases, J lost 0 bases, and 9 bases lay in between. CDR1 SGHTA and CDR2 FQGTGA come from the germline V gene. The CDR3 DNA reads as TGTGCCAGCAGCTCCGGAAGGCCGAACACCGGGGAGCTGTTTTTT. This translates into CASSSGRPNTGELFF.

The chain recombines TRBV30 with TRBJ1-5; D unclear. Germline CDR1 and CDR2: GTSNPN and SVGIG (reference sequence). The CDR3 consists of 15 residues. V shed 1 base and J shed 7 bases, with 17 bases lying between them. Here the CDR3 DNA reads TGTGCCTGGAGTGCGGGTGCGGGGTTAATGCAGCCCCAGCATTTT. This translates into CAWSAGAGLMQPQHF.

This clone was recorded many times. The CDR3 loop is CASSPGQGFYEQYF. CDR3 bases: TGTGCCAGCAGCCCGGGACAGGGGTTTTACGAGCAGTACTTC. V is TRBV7-9 and J is TRBJ2-7; TRBD1 aligns across 10 bases. The junction had 5 bases not matched to a gene; V was cut back by 5 bases and J by 4 bases. The CDR3 extends over 14 amino acids. Germline V gene lookup returns CDR1 SEHNR and CDR2 FQNEAQ (reference sequence).

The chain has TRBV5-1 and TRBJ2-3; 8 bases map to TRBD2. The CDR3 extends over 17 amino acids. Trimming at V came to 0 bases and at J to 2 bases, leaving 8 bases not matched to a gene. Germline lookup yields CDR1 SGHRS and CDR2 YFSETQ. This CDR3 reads CASSLGVAGPPTDTQYF. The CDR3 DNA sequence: TGCGCCAGCAGCTTGGGGGTAGCGGGGCCCCCCACAGATACGCAGTATTTT.

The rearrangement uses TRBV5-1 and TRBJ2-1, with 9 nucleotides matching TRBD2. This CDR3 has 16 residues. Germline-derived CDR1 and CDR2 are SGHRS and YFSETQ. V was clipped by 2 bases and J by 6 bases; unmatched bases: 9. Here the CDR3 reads CASSFGLGLASNEQFF. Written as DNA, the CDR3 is TGCGCCAGCAGCTTTGGTTTGGGACTAGCAAGCAATGAGCAGTTCTTC. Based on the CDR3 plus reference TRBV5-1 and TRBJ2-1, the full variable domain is KAGVTQTPRYLIKTRGQQVTLSCSPISGHRSVSWYQQTPGQGLQFLFEYFSETQRNKGNFPGRFSGRQFSNSRSEMNVSTLELGDSALYLCASSFGLGLASNEQFFGPGTRLTVL.

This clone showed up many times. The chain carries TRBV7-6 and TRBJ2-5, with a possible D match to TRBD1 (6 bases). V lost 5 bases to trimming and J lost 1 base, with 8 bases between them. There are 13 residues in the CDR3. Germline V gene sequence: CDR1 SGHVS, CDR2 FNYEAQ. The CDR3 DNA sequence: TGTGCCAGCAGCCAGGGGTCCCAAGAGACCCAGTACTTC. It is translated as CASSQGSQETQYF.

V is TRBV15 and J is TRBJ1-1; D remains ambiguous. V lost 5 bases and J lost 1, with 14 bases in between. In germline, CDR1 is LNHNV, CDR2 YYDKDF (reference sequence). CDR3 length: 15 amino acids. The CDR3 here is CATSHFRTANTEAFF. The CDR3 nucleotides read TGTGCCACCAGCCACTTCCGGACGGCGAACACTGAAGCTTTCTTT.

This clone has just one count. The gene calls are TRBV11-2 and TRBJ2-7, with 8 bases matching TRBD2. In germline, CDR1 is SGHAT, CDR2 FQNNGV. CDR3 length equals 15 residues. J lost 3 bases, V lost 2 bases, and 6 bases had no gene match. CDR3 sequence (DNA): TGTGCCAGCAGCTTAACAGACAGCGGGGGCTACGAGCAGTACTTC. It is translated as CASSLTDSGGYEQYF.

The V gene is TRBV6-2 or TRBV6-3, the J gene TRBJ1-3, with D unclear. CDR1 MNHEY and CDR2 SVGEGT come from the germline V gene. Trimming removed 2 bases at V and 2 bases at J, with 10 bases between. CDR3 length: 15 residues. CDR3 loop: CASSYPGDTGNTIYF. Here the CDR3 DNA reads TGTGCCAGCAGTTACCCCGGTGATACTGGAAACACCATATATTTT.

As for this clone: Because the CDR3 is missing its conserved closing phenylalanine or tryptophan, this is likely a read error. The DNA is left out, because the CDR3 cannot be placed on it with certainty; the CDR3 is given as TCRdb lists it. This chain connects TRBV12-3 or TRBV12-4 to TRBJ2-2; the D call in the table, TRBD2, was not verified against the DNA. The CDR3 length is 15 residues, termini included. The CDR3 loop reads CASSFWPRHQADRAG.